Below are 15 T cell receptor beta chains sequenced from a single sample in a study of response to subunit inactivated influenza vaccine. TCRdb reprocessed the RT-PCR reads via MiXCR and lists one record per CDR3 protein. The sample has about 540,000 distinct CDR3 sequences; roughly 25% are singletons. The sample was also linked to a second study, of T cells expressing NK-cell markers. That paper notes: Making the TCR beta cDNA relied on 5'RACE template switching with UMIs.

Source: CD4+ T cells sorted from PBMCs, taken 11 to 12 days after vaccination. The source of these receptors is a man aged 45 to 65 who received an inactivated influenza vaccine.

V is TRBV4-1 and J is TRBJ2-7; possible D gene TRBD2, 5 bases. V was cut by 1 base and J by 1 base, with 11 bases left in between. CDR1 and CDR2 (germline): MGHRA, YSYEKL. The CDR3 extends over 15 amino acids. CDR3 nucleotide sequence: TGCGCCAGCAGCCAAGGACTAAAAGGGTCCTACGAGCAGTACTTC. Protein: CASSQGLKGSYEQYF.

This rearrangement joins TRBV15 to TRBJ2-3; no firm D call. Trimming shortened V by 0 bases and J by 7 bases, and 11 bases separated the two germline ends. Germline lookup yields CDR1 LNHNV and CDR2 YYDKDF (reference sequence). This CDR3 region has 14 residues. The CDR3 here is CATSRDLGAHTQYF. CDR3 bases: TGTGCCACCAGCAGAGATCTTGGCGCTCATACGCAGTATTTT.

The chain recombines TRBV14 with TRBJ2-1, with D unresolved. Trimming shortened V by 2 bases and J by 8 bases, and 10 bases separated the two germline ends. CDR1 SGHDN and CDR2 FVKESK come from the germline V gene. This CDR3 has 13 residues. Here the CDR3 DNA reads TGTGCCAGCAGCCAAAGTCTAGGGTATGAGCAGTTCTTC. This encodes CASSQSLGYEQFF.

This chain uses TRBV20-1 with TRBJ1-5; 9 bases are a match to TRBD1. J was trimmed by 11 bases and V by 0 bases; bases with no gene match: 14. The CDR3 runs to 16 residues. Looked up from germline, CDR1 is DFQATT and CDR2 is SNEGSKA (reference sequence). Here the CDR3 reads CSARDPRQGEDWTQHF. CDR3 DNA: TGCAGTGCTAGAGATCCTCGACAGGGGGAGGATTGGACCCAGCATTTT.

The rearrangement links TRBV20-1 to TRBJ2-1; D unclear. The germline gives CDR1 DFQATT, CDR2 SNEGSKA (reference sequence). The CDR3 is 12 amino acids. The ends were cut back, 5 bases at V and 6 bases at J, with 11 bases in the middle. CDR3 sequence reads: CSAEKKGNEQFF. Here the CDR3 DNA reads TGCAGTGCTGAAAAGAAGGGCAATGAGCAGTTCTTC.

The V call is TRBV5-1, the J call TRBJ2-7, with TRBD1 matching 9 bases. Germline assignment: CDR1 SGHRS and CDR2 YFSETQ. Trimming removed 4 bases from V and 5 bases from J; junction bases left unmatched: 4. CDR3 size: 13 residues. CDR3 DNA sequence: TGCGCCAGCAGCCAAGGGACAGGGCACGAGCAGTACTTC. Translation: CASSQGTGHEQYF.

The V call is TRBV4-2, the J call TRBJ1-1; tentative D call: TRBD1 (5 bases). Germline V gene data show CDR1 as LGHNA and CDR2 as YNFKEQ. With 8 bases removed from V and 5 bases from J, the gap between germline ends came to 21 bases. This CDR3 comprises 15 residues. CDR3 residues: CASAFGGGRDTEAFF. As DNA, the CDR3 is TGTGCCAGCGCCTTCGGGGGAGGGCGGGATACTGAAGCTTTCTTT.

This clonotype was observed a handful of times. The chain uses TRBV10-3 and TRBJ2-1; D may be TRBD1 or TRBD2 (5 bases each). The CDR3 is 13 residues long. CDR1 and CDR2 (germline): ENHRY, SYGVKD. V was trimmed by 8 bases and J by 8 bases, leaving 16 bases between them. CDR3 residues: CAISRGLSDEQFF. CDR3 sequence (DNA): TGTGCCATCTCGAGGGGCCTTTCGGATGAGCAGTTCTTC.

CDR3 loop: CASSLWTGNSYEQYF. CDR3 nucleotide sequence: TGTGCCAGCAGCTTATGGACAGGGAACTCCTACGAGCAGTACTTC. This sequence joins TRBV11-2 and TRBJ2-7, with 8 bases aligning to TRBD1. Germline CDR1 SGHAT, CDR2 FQNNGV. CDR3 length: 15 amino acids. V lost 2 bases and J lost 0; bases outside the gene matches: 3.

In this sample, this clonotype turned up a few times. In nucleotides, the CDR3 is TGTGCCAGCAGCCAAGGTGGAAGCAGGGCTGGAAACACCATATATTTT. Translated: CASSQGGSRAGNTIYF. The chain joins TRBV3-1 to TRBJ1-3; maybe TRBD1 (5 bases). The germline V and J ends were trimmed by 1 base and 2 bases, with 12 bases remaining between them. The CDR3 sequence is 16 residues long. The germline gives CDR1 LGHDT, CDR2 YNNKEL (reference sequence). Full variable domain (rest looked up from reference TRBV3-1 and TRBJ1-3): DTAVSQTPKYLVTQMGNDKSIKCEQNLGHDTMYWYKQDSKKFLKIMFSYNNKELIINETVPNRFSPKSPDKAHLNLHINSLELGDSAVYFCASSQGGSRAGNTIYFGEGSWLTVV.

DNA of the CDR3: TGCAGCGCAAGCCGGGGGAGTTTAAATAATGAGCAGTTCTTC. This codes for CSASRGSLNNEQFF. V is TRBV20-1 and J is TRBJ2-1; possibly TRBD2 for D (6 bases). This CDR3 has 14 residues. Germline V gives CDR1 DFQATT, CDR2 SNEGSKA (reference sequence).

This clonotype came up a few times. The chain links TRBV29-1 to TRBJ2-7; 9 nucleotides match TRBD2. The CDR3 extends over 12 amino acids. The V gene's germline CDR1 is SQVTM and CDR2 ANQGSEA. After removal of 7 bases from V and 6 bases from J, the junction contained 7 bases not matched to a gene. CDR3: CSAVAGVGEQYF. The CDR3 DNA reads TGCAGCGCCGTAGCGGGAGTAGGCGAGCAGTACTTC.

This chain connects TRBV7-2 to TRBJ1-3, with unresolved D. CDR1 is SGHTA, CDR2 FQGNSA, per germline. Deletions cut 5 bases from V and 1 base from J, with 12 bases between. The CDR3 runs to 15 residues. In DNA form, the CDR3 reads TGTGCCAGCAGCCCTAAGGGAGGGTCTGGAAACACCATATATTTT. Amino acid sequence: CASSPKGGSGNTIYF.

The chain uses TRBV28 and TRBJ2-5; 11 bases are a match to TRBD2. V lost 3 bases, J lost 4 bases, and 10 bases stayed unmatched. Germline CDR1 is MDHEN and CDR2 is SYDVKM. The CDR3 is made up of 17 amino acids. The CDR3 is CASSFGLAGGNGETQYF. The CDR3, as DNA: TGTGCCAGCAGTTTCGGTCTAGCGGGAGGAAACGGAGAGACCCAGTACTTC.

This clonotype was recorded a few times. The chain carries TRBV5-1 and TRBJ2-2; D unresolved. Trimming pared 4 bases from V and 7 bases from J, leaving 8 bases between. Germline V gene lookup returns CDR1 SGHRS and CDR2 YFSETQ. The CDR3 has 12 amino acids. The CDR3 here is CASSESFGELFF. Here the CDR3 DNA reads TGCGCCAGCAGCGAATCTTTCGGGGAGCTGTTTTTT.